Below are 27 T cell receptor beta chains sequenced from a single sample in a study of blood T cell repertoires in COVID-19. Using immunoSEQ multiplex PCR, the repertoire was profiled, and TCRdb retains in-frame clones only, with some absent. The sample includes 240,000 or so clones, around nine tenths of them seen just once. Sequencing was carried out using peripheral blood. The receptors derive from a woman aged 70 to 79 with active or convalescent COVID-19.

The chain recombines TRBV6-1 with TRBJ2-1; 11 nucleotides agree with TRBD2. Unmatched junction bases numbered 3, after V lost 5 bases and J lost 6 bases. The germline V gene has CDR1 MNHNS and CDR2 SASEGT. The CDR3 contains 14 residues. The CDR3, as DNA: TGTGCCAGCAGTTTGGGGACTAGCGGCAATGAGCAGTTCTTC. Its protein is CASSLGTSGNEQFF.

V and J are TRBV6-5 and TRBJ1-3; TRBD1 agrees at 8 bases. From germline, CDR1 is MNHEY and CDR2 SVGAGI. The CDR3 contains 16 residues. Trimming cost V 4 bases and J 0 bases; bases outside gene matches: 5. The DNA for the CDR3 is TGTGCCAGCAGTTCAGGGGGCAGGTCCTCTGGAAACACCATATATTTT. Translation: CASSSGGRSSGNTIYF.

In its sample, this clone was seen a few times. The chain carries TRBV29-1 and TRBJ1-1; D unresolved. This CDR3 has 11 amino acids. Between the trimmed V and J ends, which lost 7 bases and 1 base, there was a span of 7 bases. The V gene's germline CDR1 is SQVTM and CDR2 ANQGSEA. The DNA for the CDR3 is TGCAGCGCCGCAGAGAACACTGAAGCTTTCTTT. It yields the protein CSAAENTEAFF.

The gene calls are TRBV4-3 and TRBJ1-3; D is ambiguous. This CDR3 contains 14 residues. Trimming pared 4 bases from V and 2 bases from J, leaving 9 bases between. CDR1 and CDR2 from the germline V gene are LGHNA and YSLEER. For the CDR3, the DNA is TGCGCCAGCAGCCCCTCGGTGACTGGAAACACCATATATTTT. It specifies CASSPSVTGNTIYF.

This chain links TRBV4-3 with TRBJ2-1; perhaps TRBD2 as D (6 bases). Trimming left V 0 bases short and J 7 bases short, with 16 bases between. The germline V gene has CDR1 LGHNA and CDR2 YSLEER. The CDR3 length is 16 residues. The CDR3 DNA reads TGCGCCAGCAGCCAAGATCTGGCGGGGACTGGGAATGAGCAGTTCTTC. Translating gives CASSQDLAGTGNEQFF.

This chain joins TRBV5-1 and TRBJ1-2; D not resolved. Germline-derived CDR1 and CDR2 are SGHRS and YFSETQ. The V and J ends lost 2 bases and 8 bases respectively, with 16 bases between them. The CDR3 runs 14 residues. The CDR3 region has the DNA TGCGCCAGCAGCTTACCCCTTGGGGAGGGAGGCTACACCTTC. Its translation: CASSLPLGEGGYTF.

The rearrangement links TRBV18 to TRBJ1-3; tentative D call: TRBD1 (5 bases). CDR1 is KGHSH, CDR2 LQKENI, per germline. CDR3 size: 18 residues. Trimming stripped 0 bases from V and 0 bases from J, with 15 bases between. CDR3 in amino acids: CASSPPGGASDSGNTIYF. CDR3 nucleotides: TGTGCCAGCTCACCACCTGGAGGGGCGTCCGACTCTGGAAACACCATATATTTT.

The rearrangement uses TRBV9 and TRBJ1-2; 8 nucleotides agree with TRBD1. V was pared by 0 bases and J by 3 bases, with 4 bases of the junction left unmatched. Germline CDR1 is SGDLS and CDR2 is YYNGEE. CDR3 size: 15 residues. In nucleotides, the CDR3 is TGTGCCAGCAGCGTAGACCTCAGGGGGCACTATGGCTACACCTTC. Translation: CASSVDLRGHYGYTF. Full variable domain (rest looked up from reference TRBV9 and TRBJ1-2): DSGVTQTPKHLITATGQRVTLRCSPRSGDLSVYWYQQSLDQGLQFLIQYYNGEERAKGNILERFSAQQFPDLHSELNLSSLELGDSALYFCASSVDLRGHYGYTFGSGTRLTVV.

The rearrangement links TRBV21-1 to TRBJ1-5; the D call TRBD1 from the table was never checked on the DNA. TRBV21-1 is designated a pseudogene. The CDR3 runs 17 residues. The CDR3 DNA follows: TGTGCCAGCAGCAAAGAGGGGGTCGGGGACAAGGTTCAGCCCCAGCATTTT. Its translation: CASSKEGVGDKVQPQHF.

The rearrangement joins TRBV9 to TRBJ2-2; TRBD1 agrees at 7 bases. CDR3 length equals 15 residues. Germline trimming cut 0 bases from V and 3 bases from J; bases unmatched to any gene: 2. Germline V gene sequence: CDR1 SGDLS, CDR2 YYNGEE. CDR3 sequence: CASSVGRGHTGELFF. For the CDR3, the DNA is TGTGCCAGCAGCGTAGGAAGGGGGCACACCGGGGAGCTGTTTTTT.

The chain carries TRBV20-1 and TRBJ1-6; D not resolved. Trimming shortened V by 3 bases and J by 7 bases, and 16 bases separated the two germline ends. This CDR3 contains 15 residues. Germline assignment: CDR1 DFQATT and CDR2 SNEGSKA (reference sequence). The CDR3 sequence is CSASNIQRINSPLHF. In nucleotides, the CDR3 is TGCAGTGCTAGTAATATTCAGCGAATCAATTCACCCCTCCACTTT.

This clone appeared a single time. The chain uses TRBV12-5 and TRBJ2-7; perhaps TRBD1 as D (6 bases). CDR1 and CDR2 from the germline V gene are LGHNT and FRNRAP. Trimming shortened V by 3 bases and J by 5 bases, and 14 bases separated the two germline ends. This CDR3 has 14 residues. CDR3 in amino acids: CASGFWARGNEQYF. Here the CDR3 DNA reads TGTGCTAGTGGTTTTTGGGCTAGGGGGAACGAGCAGTACTTC.

This chain links TRBV6-1 with TRBJ1-4; 10 bases map to TRBD1. With 11 bases clipped from V and 6 bases from J, the junction kept 6 bases outside the gene matches. From germline, CDR1 is MNHNS and CDR2 SASEGT. The CDR3 has 13 residues. The CDR3 coding sequence is TGTGCCGGACAGACAGGGGGCGATGAAAAACTGTTTTTT. This gives the protein CAGQTGGDEKLFF.

This chain connects TRBV10-3 to TRBJ1-1; maybe TRBD1 (5 bases). Per the germline V gene, CDR1 is ENHRY and CDR2 is SYGVKD. With 3 bases removed from V and 0 bases from J, the gap between germline ends came to 8 bases. This CDR3 has 14 residues. CDR3 sequence: CAISDGHLNTEAFF. Written as DNA, the CDR3 is TGTGCCATCAGTGATGGACACTTGAACACTGAAGCTTTCTTT.

The chain employs TRBV19 and TRBJ1-2; D may be TRBD1 (6 bases). V was clipped by 3 bases and J by 12 bases, with 14 bases between them. The CDR3 runs to 12 residues. CDR1 and CDR2 from the germline V gene are LNHDA and SQIVND (reference sequence). The CDR3 protein is CASSISQGSNTF. Here the CDR3 DNA reads TGTGCCAGTAGTATTAGCCAGGGGAGCAACACCTTC.

This sequence joins TRBV12-5 and TRBJ1-6; D gene uncertain. Trimming removed 4 bases from V and 12 bases from J, with 10 bases in between. In germline, CDR1 is LGHNT, CDR2 FRNRAP. The CDR3 is 12 amino acids. The CDR3 DNA reads as TGTGCTAGTGGTTCCCAGGTTAGACCCCTCCACTTT. It is translated as CASGSQVRPLHF.

The CDR3 DNA sequence: TGTGCCAGCAGCCAAGCACTAGCGGGGGGGACCCAGTACTTC. It specifies CASSQALAGGTQYF. This chain connects TRBV14 to TRBJ2-5, with 12 bases matching TRBD2. This CDR3 contains 14 residues. With V trimmed by 1 base and J by 7 bases, 1 base remained unmatched. Germline-derived CDR1 and CDR2 are SGHDN and FVKESK.

The CDR3 coding sequence is TGCGCCATTGGGCTTGCCGGGGAGCTGTTTTTT. This sequence encodes CAIGLAGELFF. The chain has TRBV5-1 and TRBJ2-2; no firm D call. Germline assignment: CDR1 SGHRS and CDR2 YFSETQ. This CDR3 is built from 11 residues. V lost 9 bases to trimming and J lost 6 bases, with 9 bases between them.

V and J are TRBV5-4 and TRBJ2-3; the match to TRBD2 covers 11 bases. This CDR3 comprises 18 residues. Trimming removed 4 bases from V and 8 bases from J; junction bases left unmatched: 18. The V gene's germline CDR1 is SGHNT and CDR2 YYREEE (reference sequence). CDR3 nucleotides: TGTGCCAGCAGCCAGGAGTCACTAGCGGGGGAATTAAGGGGTACGCAGTATTTT. Translating it yields CASSQESLAGELRGTQYF.

The chain is built from TRBV19 and TRBJ2-2; 8 positions agree with TRBD1. This CDR3 comprises 16 residues. After removal of 4 bases from V and 4 bases from J, the junction contained 8 bases not matched to a gene. Germline-derived CDR1 and CDR2 are LNHDA and SQIVND (reference sequence). For the CDR3, the DNA is TGTGCCAGTAGTAAGACAGGGGTTGGGGGCACCGGGGAGCTGTTTTTT. Translation gives CASSKTGVGGTGELFF.

The chain carries TRBV5-4 and TRBJ2-5; 8 nucleotides align to TRBD1. CDR3 length: 13 amino acids. Losses at the gene ends were 4 bases for V and 6 bases for J; bases not matched to a gene: 5. CDR1 is SGHNT and CDR2 is YYREEE in the germline V gene (reference sequence). The CDR3 DNA reads as TGTGCCAGCAGCATAACAGGGGGAAAGACCCAGTACTTC. Encoded protein: CASSITGGKTQYF.

The J gene is TRBJ2-1, the V gene TRBV10-1; 11 bases agree with TRBD2. The CDR3 consists of 16 residues. Trimming cost V 4 bases and J 4 bases; bases outside gene matches: 6. Germline V CDR1 and CDR2: WNHNN, SYGVQD (reference sequence). The CDR3 region is CASSASTSGVYNEQFF. The CDR3 nucleotides are TGCGCCAGCAGTGCGTCGACTAGCGGGGTTTACAATGAGCAGTTCTTC.

This clone was observed a handful of times. This sequence joins TRBV7-2 and TRBJ1-1; TRBD1 is a possible D gene (6 bases). Trimming stripped 0 bases from V and 6 bases from J, with 14 bases between. The CDR3 runs to 15 residues. Germline CDR1 SGHTA, CDR2 FQGNSA. CDR3 amino acids: CASSLATSGGPEAFF. The CDR3 region has the DNA TGTGCCAGCAGCTTAGCAACATCGGGGGGGCCTGAAGCTTTCTTT.

V and J are TRBV12-3 or TRBV12-4 and TRBJ1-4, with TRBD1 matching over 7 bases. The CDR3 has 13 amino acids. V was pared by 5 bases and J by 8 bases, with 5 bases of the junction left unmatched. CDR3 loop: CASSDRVREKLFF. CDR3 coding DNA: TGTGCCAGCAGTGACAGGGTTCGAGAAAAACTGTTTTTT.

The chain recombines TRBV6-5 with TRBJ2-7, with 7 bases that match TRBD1. The CDR3 loop spans 13 amino acids. V lost 8 bases to trimming and J lost 7 bases; unmatched junction nucleotides: 11. Germline values: CDR1 MNHEY, CDR2 SVGAGI. This CDR3 reads CASGGQADGEQYF. CDR3 coding DNA: TGTGCCAGCGGAGGACAGGCCGATGGGGAGCAGTACTTC.

This chain links TRBV7-2 with TRBJ1-4; D unresolved. The CDR3 is made up of 15 amino acids. CDR1 and CDR2 (germline): SGHTA, FQGNSA. Trimming cost V 1 base and J 1 base, with 7 bases left between them. CDR3 loop: CASSLVRITNEKLFF. The DNA of the CDR3 is TGTGCCAGCAGCTTAGTGCGGATAACTAATGAAAAACTGTTTTTT.

This clone was detected only once. The CDR3 region is CASSRDRVIYTF. The CDR3, as DNA: TGTGCCAGCAGCAGAGACAGGGTAATCTACACCTTC. This chain uses TRBV5-6 with TRBJ1-2, with TRBD1 matching over 7 bases. Germline assignment: CDR1 SGHDT and CDR2 YYEEEE. CDR3 length: 12 residues. Unmatched junction bases numbered 7, after V lost 4 bases and J lost 10 bases.